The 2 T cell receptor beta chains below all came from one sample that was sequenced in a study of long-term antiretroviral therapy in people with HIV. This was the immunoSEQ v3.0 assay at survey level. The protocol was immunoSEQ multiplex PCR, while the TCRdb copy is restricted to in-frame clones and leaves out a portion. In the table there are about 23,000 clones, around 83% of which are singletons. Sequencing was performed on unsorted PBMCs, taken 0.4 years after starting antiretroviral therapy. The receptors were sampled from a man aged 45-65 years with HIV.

CDR3 DNA: TGTGCCAGCAGCTTGGAGGGGCCACACTCAGCTTTCTTT. Protein sequence: CASSLEGPHSAFF. The V gene is TRBV5-5, the J gene TRBJ1-1; the D gene is possibly TRBD1 (5 bases). Germline V gives CDR1 SGHKS, CDR2 YYEKEE (reference sequence). Trimming cost V 0 bases and J 10 bases, with 13 bases left between them. The CDR3 length is 13 residues.

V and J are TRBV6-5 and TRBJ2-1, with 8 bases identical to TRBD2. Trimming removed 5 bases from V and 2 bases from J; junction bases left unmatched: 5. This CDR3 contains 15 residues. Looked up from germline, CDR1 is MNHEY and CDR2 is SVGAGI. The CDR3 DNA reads TGTGCCAGCAGTCACGGGGGGGTAGCCTACAATGAGCAGTTCTTC. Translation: CASSHGGVAYNEQFF.